The 16 T cell receptor beta chains below were found in one sample sequenced in a study of blood T cell repertoires in COVID-19. The method was immunoSEQ multiplex PCR; TCRdb's version includes in-frame clones alone and lacks a portion of them. Of roughly 200,000 clones listed, under 90% were seen once; the top ten hold around a sixth. The material sequenced was peripheral blood. The receptors come from a person aged 65-85 years with COVID-19, enrolled during active disease.

CDR3 nucleotide sequence: TGTGCCAGCAGCACCCAGTTTTCGGATACGCAGTATTTT. Translated: CASSTQFSDTQYF. This chain links TRBV5-6 with TRBJ2-3; D gene ambiguous. Germline CDR1 SGHDT, CDR2 YYEEEE. Trimming shortened V by 4 bases and J by 6 bases, and 12 bases separated the two germline ends. CDR3 length: 13 amino acids. The full variable domain, rest sourced from reference TRBV5-6 and TRBJ2-3, is DAGVTQSPTHLIKTRGQQVTLRCSPKSGHDTVSWYQQALGQGPQFIFQYYEEEERQRGNFPDRFSGHQFPNYSSELNVNALLLGDSALYLCASSTQFSDTQYFGPGTRLTVL.

In nucleotides, the CDR3 is TGCAGCGTTGAGGTGACAGGGGGTTCCTACGAGCAGTACTTC. Its translation: CSVEVTGGSYEQYF. This chain joins TRBV29-1 and TRBJ2-7; 9 bases align to TRBD1. Germline V gene data show CDR1 as SQVTM and CDR2 as ANQGSEA. The V gene end was trimmed by 3 bases and the J gene end by 1 base; junction bases not matched to a gene: 4. This CDR3 is 14 amino acids long.

V and J are TRBV9 and TRBJ2-7, with TRBD2 as a possible D gene (5 bases). V lost 4 bases to trimming and J lost 0 bases, with 11 bases between them. This CDR3 region has 14 residues. CDR1 is SGDLS and CDR2 is YYNGEE in the germline V gene. In nucleotides, the CDR3 is TGTGCCAGCAGCACCCGAGGGAGCTCCTACGAGCAGTACTTC. Its translation: CASSTRGSSYEQYF.

CDR3 sequence: CASTDRQIRQPQHF. The CDR3 nucleotides read TGTGCCAGCACCGACAGACAGATAAGACAGCCCCAGCATTTT. This chain links TRBV28 with TRBJ1-5; maybe TRBD1 (5 bases). The CDR3 spans 14 residues. Trimming removed 7 bases from V and 7 bases from J, with 17 bases in between. Germline V gene sequence: CDR1 MDHEN, CDR2 SYDVKM.

This rearrangement joins TRBV19 to TRBJ2-7; TRBD2 might be the D (6 bases). The CDR3 sequence is 14 residues long. CDR1 is LNHDA and CDR2 is SQIVND in the germline V gene (reference sequence). Trimming cost V 3 bases and J 0 bases, with 9 bases left between them. CDR3 residues: CASSMRGDSYEQYF. CDR3 sequence (DNA): TGTGCCAGTAGTATGCGGGGTGACTCCTACGAGCAGTACTTC.

This chain uses TRBV4-1 with TRBJ1-5, with D possibly matching TRBD1 (5 bases). Looked up from germline, CDR1 is MGHRA and CDR2 is YSYEKL. Trimming cost V 1 base and J 2 bases, with 9 bases left between them. CDR3 size: 15 residues. CDR3 region: CASSQARVGNQPQHF. In DNA, the CDR3 is TGCGCCAGCAGCCAAGCCAGGGTGGGCAATCAGCCCCAGCATTTT.

This chain connects TRBV6-5 to TRBJ2-1, with TRBD2 identical over 11 bases. This CDR3 has 15 residues. Germline CDR1 MNHEY, CDR2 SVGAGI. Trimming at V came to 2 bases and at J to 12 bases, leaving 9 bases not matched to a gene. Written as DNA, the CDR3 is TGTGCCAGCAGTTACGGACTAGCGGGCAGGATTTGGCAGTTCTTC. Translation gives CASSYGLAGRIWQFF.

J is TRBJ2-3 and V is TRBV2; TRBD2 matches at 12 bases. V shed 5 bases and J 2 bases; nucleotides not matched to a gene: 5. Germline CDR1 reads SNHLY; CDR2 reads FYNNEI. The CDR3 consists of 16 residues. CDR3 sequence: CASSSLAGGTTDTQYF. CDR3 in DNA: TGTGCCAGCAGTTCCCTAGCGGGGGGGACCACAGATACGCAGTATTTT. The full variable domain, rest sourced from reference TRBV2 and TRBJ2-3, is EPEVTQTPSHQVTQMGQEVILRCVPISNHLYFYWYRQILGQKVEFLVSFYNNEISEKSEIFDDQFSVERPDGSNFTLKIRSTKLEDSAMYFCASSSLAGGTTDTQYFGPGTRLTVL.

The DNA of the CDR3 is TGCGCCAGCAGCTGGGGGACAGGATTTCAAGAGACCCAGTACTTC. Amino acids: CASSWGTGFQETQYF. The V gene is TRBV5-1, the J gene TRBJ2-5; the match to TRBD1 covers 8 bases. V lost 3 bases to trimming and J lost 2 bases; unmatched junction nucleotides: 6. The CDR3 loop spans 15 amino acids. Germline V lookup: CDR1 SGHRS, CDR2 YFSETQ.

The chain joins TRBV27 to TRBJ1-6; perhaps TRBD1 as D (6 bases). This CDR3 has 16 amino acids. In germline, CDR1 is MNHEY, CDR2 SMNVEV (reference sequence). With 6 bases removed from V and 7 bases from J, the gap between germline ends came to 19 bases. The CDR3 here is CASSPAGARGNSPLHF. The CDR3 DNA sequence: TGTGCCAGCAGCCCGGCGGGGGCCAGGGGAAATTCACCCCTCCACTTT.

V is TRBV10-3 and J is TRBJ1-4, with no clear D. Germline V CDR1 and CDR2: ENHRY, SYGVKD. The V end was cut by 0 bases, the J end by 8 bases, with 19 bases between. This CDR3 is 17 amino acids long. The CDR3 bases are TGTGCCATCAGTGAGTCCCCAGGCGGGCAGAGTCTAGAAAAACTGTTTTTT. Residues: CAISESPGGQSLEKLFF.

Comments on this clone: Mismatch with germline at one junction end may stem from a read error. The genes are TRBV5-1 and TRBJ1-5; D gene unclear. The germline CDR1 and CDR2 sequences are SGHRS and YFSETQ. This CDR3 region has 16 residues. As DNA, the CDR3 is TGCGCCAGCGGCTTGGAGGAGGAAACTAGCAATCAGCCCCAGCATTTT. It encodes CASGLEEETSNQPQHF.

This clone was seen a single time. V and J are TRBV10-3 and TRBJ2-1; 11 positions agree with TRBD2. With V trimmed by 0 bases and J by 0 bases, 7 bases remained unmatched. From germline, CDR1 is ENHRY and CDR2 SYGVKD. There are 19 residues in the CDR3. CDR3 coding DNA: TGTGCCATCAGTGAGTCGGTTAGCGGGAGGGCGAGCTCCTACAATGAGCAGTTCTTC. Amino acid sequence: CAISESVSGRASSYNEQFF.

The chain carries TRBV6-2 or TRBV6-3 and TRBJ2-7, with D possibly matching TRBD1 (5 bases). The CDR3 has 14 residues. V was pared by 2 bases and J by 6 bases, with 14 bases between. From germline, CDR1 is MNHEY and CDR2 SVGEGT. For the CDR3, the DNA is TGTGCCAGCAGTTACAACGGACCTAGGGGCGAGCAGTACTTC. This sequence encodes CASSYNGPRGEQYF.

V usage is TRBV6-2 or TRBV6-3 and J usage is TRBJ1-1; a weak D match, TRBD1 (6 bases). CDR1 MNHEY and CDR2 SVGEGT come from the germline V gene. This CDR3 is 14 amino acids long. The V gene lost 5 bases and the J gene lost 0 bases, with 10 bases spanning the gap. CDR3 residues: CASSRQVMNTEAFF. Here the CDR3 DNA reads TGTGCCAGCAGTAGACAGGTAATGAACACTGAAGCTTTCTTT.

The chain employs TRBV19 and TRBJ2-3; 7 bases agree with TRBD1. The CDR3 extends over 15 amino acids. CDR1 and CDR2 (germline): LNHDA, SQIVND (reference sequence). V shed 6 bases and J 4 bases; nucleotides not matched to a gene: 10. The CDR3 region is CASSQQGSGSDTQYF. The CDR3 nucleotides read TGTGCCAGTAGCCAACAGGGGAGTGGCTCAGATACGCAGTATTTT.